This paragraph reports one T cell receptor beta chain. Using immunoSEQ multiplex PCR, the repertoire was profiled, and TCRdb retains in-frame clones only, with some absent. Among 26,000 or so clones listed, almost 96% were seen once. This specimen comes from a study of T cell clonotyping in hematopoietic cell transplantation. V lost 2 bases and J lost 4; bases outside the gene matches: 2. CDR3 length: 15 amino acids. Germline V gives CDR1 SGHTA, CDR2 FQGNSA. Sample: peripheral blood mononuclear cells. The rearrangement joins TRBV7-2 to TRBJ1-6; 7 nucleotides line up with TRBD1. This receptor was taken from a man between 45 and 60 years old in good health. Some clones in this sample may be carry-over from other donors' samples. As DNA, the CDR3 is TGTGCCAGCAGCTTAAAGGGACAGTATAATTCACCCCTCCACTTT. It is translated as CASSLKGQYNSPLHF.